These T cell receptor beta chains were read from a single sample in a study of CD8+ T cells in alopecia areata. Some clones are missing from TCRdb's copy, which holds only in-frame ones; the method was immunoSEQ multiplex PCR. Counted here are 140,000 to 150,000 clones, approximately 56% occurring once; the ten biggest clones make up approximately 34%. Material: CD8+ T cells sorted from blood. The source is a human donor in good health. Both conserved end residues are part of each CDR3. Each record gives: clone size, V gene, J gene, D gene, CDR3 protein, CDR3 DNA. D genes are given only for firm matches. For some rows the clone size is stated as once, few or many, or as a class when expanded; others skip it.

clone_size: .; v_call: TRBV29-1; j_call: TRBJ2-2; d_call: TRBD1; cdr3_aa: CSVADRSNGELFF; cdr3_nt: TGCAGCGTGGCGGACAGGTCAAACGGGGAGCTGTTTTTT
clone_size: .; v_call: TRBV29-1; j_call: TRBJ2-7; d_call: .; cdr3_aa: CSVLGGSTYEQYF; cdr3_nt: TGCAGCGTTTTGGGGGGATCTACCTACGAGCAGTACTTC
clone_size: .; v_call: TRBV29-1; j_call: TRBJ2-7; d_call: .; cdr3_aa: CSVPSEGEQYF; cdr3_nt: TGCAGCGTTCCAAGCGAGGGCGAGCAGTACTTC
clone_size: .; v_call: TRBV5-1; j_call: TRBJ2-3; d_call: .; cdr3_aa: CASSLGGQVTDTQYF; cdr3_nt: TGCGCCAGCAGCTTGGGAGGACAAGTCACAGATACGCAGTATTTT
clone_size: .; v_call: TRBV27; j_call: TRBJ2-7; d_call: .; cdr3_aa: CATGLGSYEQYF; cdr3_nt: TGTGCCACCGGATTAGGCTCCTACGAGCAGTACTTC
clone_size: .; v_call: TRBV6-1; j_call: TRBJ1-5; d_call: .; cdr3_aa: CASSVQGLDSNQPQHF; cdr3_nt: TGTGCCAGCAGTGTACAGGGTTTGGATAGCAATCAGCCCCAGCATTTT
clone_size: .; v_call: TRBV29-1; j_call: TRBJ2-1; d_call: .; cdr3_aa: CSVEGKARSSYNEQFF; cdr3_nt: TGCAGCGTCGAAGGCAAGGCGAGGAGCTCCTACAATGAGCAGTTCTTC
clone_size: .; v_call: TRBV29-1; j_call: TRBJ2-7; d_call: TRBD1; cdr3_aa: CSAVGTAAYEQYF; cdr3_nt: TGCAGCGCTGTAGGGACAGCAGCCTACGAGCAGTACTTC
clone_size: .; v_call: TRBV2; j_call: TRBJ2-2; d_call: .; cdr3_aa: CASSDNSLSPGELFF; cdr3_nt: TGTGCCAGCAGTGATAATAGCCTCTCCCCCGGGGAGCTGTTTTTT
clone_size: .; v_call: TRBV19; j_call: TRBJ2-7; d_call: .; cdr3_aa: CASSFGRDYEQYF; cdr3_nt: TGTGCCAGTAGTTTCGGGCGCGACTACGAGCAGTACTTC
clone_size: .; v_call: TRBV7-2; j_call: TRBJ2-1; d_call: .; cdr3_aa: CASSLATGVEQFF; cdr3_nt: TGTGCCAGCAGCTTAGCGACAGGAGTTGAGCAGTTCTTC
clone_size: few; v_call: TRBV29-1; j_call: TRBJ1-4; d_call: .; cdr3_aa: CSVEPRATNEKLFF; cdr3_nt: TGCAGCGTTGAACCCCGTGCAACTAATGAAAAACTGTTTTTT
clone_size: .; v_call: TRBV7-6; j_call: TRBJ2-2; d_call: .; cdr3_aa: CASRSAGARNGELFF; cdr3_nt: TGTGCCAGCAGATCGGCGGGGGCAAGAAACGGGGAGCTGTTTTTT
clone_size: .; v_call: TRBV9; j_call: TRBJ2-7; d_call: TRBD2; cdr3_aa: CASSTGLLHDEQYF; cdr3_nt: TGTGCCAGCAGCACGGGACTACTACACGACGAGCAGTACTTC
clone_size: .; v_call: TRBV9; j_call: TRBJ1-2; d_call: TRBD1; cdr3_aa: CASSPQDRIYGYTF; cdr3_nt: TGTGCCAGCAGCCCCCAGGACAGGATCTATGGCTACACCTTC
clone_size: .; v_call: TRBV30; j_call: TRBJ2-3; d_call: .; cdr3_aa: CAWSATGPDTQYF; cdr3_nt: TGTGCCTGGAGTGCGACAGGTCCCGATACGCAGTATTTT
clone_size: .; v_call: TRBV5-6; j_call: TRBJ2-7; d_call: .; cdr3_aa: CASSLGESYEQYF; cdr3_nt: TGTGCCAGCAGCTTGGGAGAGTCCTACGAGCAGTACTTC
clone_size: .; v_call: TRBV30; j_call: TRBJ1-2; d_call: TRBD1; cdr3_aa: CAWSVGTGTNYGYTF; cdr3_nt: TGTGCCTGGAGTGTCGGGACAGGTACTAACTATGGCTACACCTTC
clone_size: few; v_call: TRBV7-2; j_call: TRBJ2-1; d_call: TRBD2; cdr3_aa: CASSRLAGGKDEQFF; cdr3_nt: TGTGCCAGCAGCAGACTAGCGGGAGGTAAGGATGAGCAGTTCTTC
clone_size: .; v_call: TRBV29-1; j_call: TRBJ1-2; d_call: .; cdr3_aa: CSVDMGYGYTF; cdr3_nt: TGCAGCGTTGATATGGGCTATGGCTACACCTTC
clone_size: .; v_call: TRBV4-1; j_call: TRBJ2-5; d_call: .; cdr3_aa: CASSQSRGVRYQETQYF; cdr3_nt: TGCGCCAGCAGCCAAAGCCGTGGCGTACGGTACCAAGAGACCCAGTACTTC
clone_size: once; v_call: TRBV2; j_call: TRBJ1-6; d_call: .; cdr3_aa: CASRQGNSPLHF; cdr3_nt: TGTGCCAGCAGACAGGGCAATTCACCCCTCCACTTT
clone_size: once; v_call: TRBV29-1; j_call: TRBJ2-1; d_call: TRBD2; cdr3_aa: CSALGTSGSNEQFF; cdr3_nt: TGCAGCGCGCTGGGGACTAGCGGGAGTAATGAGCAGTTCTTC
clone_size: few; v_call: TRBV27; j_call: TRBJ2-2; d_call: .; cdr3_aa: CASSSLTTGELFF; cdr3_nt: TGTGCCAGCAGTTCGCTTACCACCGGGGAGCTGTTTTTT
clone_size: .; v_call: TRBV27; j_call: TRBJ2-2; d_call: TRBD1; cdr3_aa: CASSAAGTGASGELFF; cdr3_nt: TGTGCCAGCAGTGCTGCCGGGACAGGGGCAAGCGGGGAGCTGTTTTTT
clone_size: .; v_call: TRBV5-6; j_call: TRBJ2-6; d_call: .; cdr3_aa: CASSLQREKAGANVLTF; cdr3_nt: TGTGCCAGCAGCTTGCAACGGGAAAAGGCTGGGGCCAACGTCCTGACTTTC
clone_size: few; v_call: TRBV2; j_call: TRBJ1-1; d_call: .; cdr3_aa: CASSGPGGGVNTEAFF; cdr3_nt: TGTGCCAGCAGTGGCCCCGGCGGGGGGGTGAACACTGAAGCTTTCTTT
clone_size: .; v_call: TRBV30; j_call: TRBJ1-2; d_call: TRBD1; cdr3_aa: CAWRSFRDRGGYGYTF; cdr3_nt: TGTGCCTGGAGGAGTTTCCGGGACAGGGGCGGCTATGGCTACACCTTC
clone_size: .; v_call: TRBV7-8; j_call: TRBJ2-1; d_call: TRBD1; cdr3_aa: CASSQGTGYNEQFF; cdr3_nt: TGTGCCAGCAGCCAAGGGACAGGCTACAATGAGCAGTTCTTC
clone_size: few; v_call: TRBV21-1; j_call: TRBJ2-2; d_call: .; cdr3_aa: CASSKVVRTHTGELFF; cdr3_nt: TGTGCCAGCAGCAAAGTAGTTCGGACACACACCGGGGAGCTGTTTTTT
clone_size: .; v_call: TRBV12-2; j_call: TRBJ2-1; d_call: .; cdr3_aa: CASRPKLSKGEAGGRHEQFF; cdr3_nt: TGTGCAAGTCGCCCTAAACTCTCTAAGGGGGAGGCGGGAGGGAGGCATGAGCAGTTCTTC
clone_size: once; v_call: TRBV25-1; j_call: TRBJ2-5; d_call: TRBD1; cdr3_aa: CASSEPRQGEETQYF; cdr3_nt: TGTGCCAGCAGTGAACCCCGACAGGGTGAGGAGACCCAGTACTTC
clone_size: .; v_call: TRBV27; j_call: TRBJ2-7; d_call: .; cdr3_aa: CASSIGDGRYEQYF; cdr3_nt: TGTGCCAGCAGTATTGGGGACGGACGCTACGAGCAGTACTTC
clone_size: .; v_call: TRBV6-4; j_call: TRBJ2-5; d_call: .; cdr3_aa: CASKGGTNTQETQYF; cdr3_nt: TGTGCCAGCAAGGGGGGGACAAACACTCAAGAGACCCAGTACTTC
clone_size: .; v_call: TRBV29-1; j_call: TRBJ2-1; d_call: TRBD1; cdr3_aa: CSVQGDRGYNEQFF; cdr3_nt: TGCAGCGTCCAGGGGGACAGGGGCTACAATGAGCAGTTCTTC
clone_size: .; v_call: TRBV27; j_call: TRBJ2-3; d_call: .; cdr3_aa: CASSFGGSTDTQYF; cdr3_nt: TGTGCCAGCAGTTTTGGCGGTTCCACAGATACGCAGTATTTT
clone_size: .; v_call: TRBV5-1; j_call: TRBJ2-7; d_call: .; cdr3_aa: CASSLTGTSYEQYF; cdr3_nt: TGCGCCAGCAGCTTAACAGGGACCTCCTACGAGCAGTACTTC
clone_size: .; v_call: TRBV11-2; j_call: TRBJ2-3; d_call: .; cdr3_aa: CASSDKSQSTDTQYF; cdr3_nt: TGTGCCAGCAGCGACAAGTCCCAAAGCACAGATACGCAGTATTTT
clone_size: few; v_call: TRBV28; j_call: TRBJ2-1; d_call: .; cdr3_aa: CASSLATRNEQFF; cdr3_nt: TGTGCCAGCAGTTTGGCTACTCGCAATGAGCAGTTCTTC
clone_size: .; v_call: TRBV11-2; j_call: TRBJ2-7; d_call: .; cdr3_aa: CASSLSAYEQYF; cdr3_nt: TGTGCCAGCAGCCTCTCCGCCTACGAGCAGTACTTC
clone_size: .; v_call: TRBV30; j_call: TRBJ1-1; d_call: .; cdr3_aa: CAWTPGTGNTEAFF; cdr3_nt: TGTGCCTGGACCCCGGGGACCGGGAACACTGAAGCTTTCTTT
clone_size: .; v_call: TRBV29-1; j_call: TRBJ2-1; d_call: .; cdr3_aa: CSVELRASDRSSYNEQFF; cdr3_nt: TGCAGCGTTGAGTTAAGGGCTAGCGATAGGAGCTCCTACAATGAGCAGTTCTTC
clone_size: .; v_call: TRBV2; j_call: TRBJ2-7; d_call: TRBD2; cdr3_aa: CASREAGGASYEQYF; cdr3_nt: TGTGCCAGCAGGGAAGCGGGGGGAGCCTCCTACGAGCAGTACTTC
clone_size: many; v_call: TRBV2; j_call: TRBJ2-1; d_call: .; cdr3_aa: CASSLPGTQRNEQFF; cdr3_nt: TGTGCCAGCAGTCTACCCGGGACTCAGCGCAATGAGCAGTTCTTC
clone_size: .; v_call: TRBV7-9; j_call: TRBJ2-7; d_call: .; cdr3_aa: CASSLIDRARGEQYF; cdr3_nt: TGTGCCAGCAGCTTAATAGACCGAGCGAGAGGCGAGCAGTACTTC
clone_size: few; v_call: TRBV6-5; j_call: TRBJ2-3; d_call: .; cdr3_aa: CASSLKPGPDTQYF; cdr3_nt: TGTGCCAGCAGTCTCAAGCCAGGGCCAGATACGCAGTATTTT
clone_size: .; v_call: TRBV4-2; j_call: TRBJ1-5; d_call: .; cdr3_aa: CASSQAEYSNQPQHF; cdr3_nt: TGTGCCAGCAGCCAAGCGGAGTATAGCAATCAGCCCCAGCATTTT
clone_size: once; v_call: TRBV4-2; j_call: TRBJ1-2; d_call: TRBD1; cdr3_aa: CASSQEFGQGARGMQGYTF; cdr3_nt: TGTGCCAGCAGCCAAGAATTTGGACAGGGGGCTCGGGGAATGCAGGGCTACACCTTC
clone_size: few; v_call: TRBV5-5; j_call: TRBJ2-1; d_call: .; cdr3_aa: CASSTQAGRSLDEQFF; cdr3_nt: TGCGCCAGCAGCACCCAGGCAGGCCGGTCTTTGGATGAGCAGTTCTTC
clone_size: .; v_call: TRBV5-4; j_call: TRBJ2-7; d_call: .; cdr3_aa: CASSLAPYEQYF; cdr3_nt: TGTGCCAGCAGCTTGGCCCCCTACGAGCAGTACTTC
clone_size: .; v_call: TRBV19; j_call: TRBJ2-1; d_call: .; cdr3_aa: CASSIAAGVGNEQFF; cdr3_nt: TGTGCCAGTAGTATTGCGGCAGGGGTTGGTAATGAGCAGTTCTTC
clone_size: .; v_call: TRBV29-1; j_call: TRBJ2-1; d_call: TRBD2; cdr3_aa: CSAGGLAGVFYNEQFF; cdr3_nt: TGCAGCGCCGGCGGGCTAGCGGGAGTTTTCTACAATGAGCAGTTCTTC
clone_size: .; v_call: TRBV11-2; j_call: TRBJ2-7; d_call: TRBD2; cdr3_aa: CASSLLLAGYEQYF; cdr3_nt: TGTGCCAGCAGCTTACTACTAGCGGGTTACGAGCAGTACTTC
clone_size: once; v_call: TRBV7-2; j_call: TRBJ2-3; d_call: .; cdr3_aa: CASSSLGSGRDTQYF; cdr3_nt: TGTGCCAGCAGCTCCCTCGGGAGTGGAAGGGATACGCAGTATTTT
clone_size: .; v_call: TRBV29-1; j_call: TRBJ2-5; d_call: .; cdr3_aa: CSVEGRDQERPRLRPQYF; cdr3_nt: TGCAGCGTTGAAGGCAGGGACCAAGAGAGGCCCCGACTTCGGCCCCAGTACTTC
clone_size: .; v_call: TRBV29-1; j_call: TRBJ2-1; d_call: .; cdr3_aa: CSVEDREKSHNEQFF; cdr3_nt: TGCAGCGTGGAGGACCGGGAGAAATCGCACAATGAGCAGTTCTTC
clone_size: .; v_call: TRBV29-1; j_call: TRBJ2-3; d_call: TRBD1; cdr3_aa: CSILTGDTDTQYF; cdr3_nt: TGCAGCATTCTAACAGGGGACACAGATACGCAGTATTTT
clone_size: .; v_call: TRBV29-1; j_call: TRBJ1-2; d_call: .; cdr3_aa: CSVEHRVGYTF; cdr3_nt: TGCAGCGTGGAACACAGGGTTGGCTACACCTTC
clone_size: .; v_call: TRBV6-5; j_call: TRBJ2-1; d_call: TRBD2; cdr3_aa: CASSYREGVYNEQFF; cdr3_nt: TGTGCCAGCAGTTACAGGGAGGGAGTTTACAATGAGCAGTTCTTC